The 19 T cell receptor beta chains listed next were all sequenced from one sample in a study of blood T cell repertoires in COVID-19. Method: immunoSEQ multiplex PCR; TCRdb's copy keeps in-frame clones and lacks some. In the table there are around 69,000 clones, roughly nine tenths of which are singletons. The sequenced material came from peripheral blood. Source of these receptors: a woman in her 50s with active COVID-19.

The V gene is TRBV3-1 (or the pseudogene TRBV3-2), the J gene TRBJ1-5; D unclear. Per germline, CDR1 LGHDT and CDR2 YNNKEL (reference sequence). The CDR3 contains 15 residues. Trimming stripped 4 bases from V and 2 bases from J, with 12 bases between. CDR3 coding DNA: TGTGCCAGCAGCCTTGGCGGAGGCGGCAATCAGCCCCAGCATTTT. Translating it yields CASSLGGGGNQPQHF.

The chain has TRBV5-1 and TRBJ2-3; 15 bases fit TRBD2. The CDR3 runs to 16 residues. Germline V gene data show CDR1 as SGHRS and CDR2 as YFSETQ. V gave up 0 bases and J gave up 6 bases; unmatched junction bases: 2. In DNA, the CDR3 is TGCGCCAGCAGCTTGGAAGGGACTAGCGGGAGGGATACGCAGTATTTT. As protein: CASSLEGTSGRDTQYF.

The chain employs TRBV19 and TRBJ2-1; the D gene is possibly TRBD2 (5 bases). Between the trimmed V and J ends, which lost 3 bases and 2 bases, there was a span of 11 bases. CDR1 LNHDA and CDR2 SQIVND come from the germline V gene (reference sequence). The CDR3 totals 15 residues. CDR3 sequence: CASSIGGSTYNEQFF. CDR3 sequence (DNA): TGTGCCAGTAGTATCGGCGGGTCAACCTACAATGAGCAGTTCTTC.

CDR3 sequence reads: CASSLTSGTLGNEQFF. The CDR3 DNA reads as TGCGCCAGCAGCCTGACTAGCGGTACCCTTGGAAATGAGCAGTTCTTC. V and J are TRBV5-1 and TRBJ2-1; 9 nucleotides line up with TRBD2. The CDR3 runs to 16 residues. CDR1 is SGHRS and CDR2 is YFSETQ in the germline V gene. V shed 4 bases, J shed 7 bases, and the junction held 12 bases outside the gene matches.

V and J are TRBV7-3 and TRBJ1-2, with 7 nucleotides matching TRBD1. Per germline, CDR1 SGHTA and CDR2 FQGTGA. This CDR3 is 13 amino acids long. The V gene end was trimmed by 3 bases and the J gene end by 4 bases; junction bases not matched to a gene: 2. CDR3 DNA: TGTGCCAGCAGCTTTTCAGGGGGCTATGGCTACACCTTC. Protein sequence: CASSFSGGYGYTF.

The chain uses TRBV19 and TRBJ1-5; 8 bases map to TRBD1. With V trimmed by 4 bases and J by 5 bases, 7 bases remained unmatched. The CDR3 sequence is 15 residues long. The V gene's germline CDR1 is LNHDA and CDR2 SQIVND (reference sequence). The CDR3 sequence: CASSTPGTGYQPQHF. For the CDR3, the DNA is TGTGCCAGTAGTACCCCCGGGACAGGCTATCAGCCCCAGCATTTT.

The gene calls are TRBV7-3 and TRBJ2-1; possibly TRBD2 for D (6 bases). The V end was cut by 0 bases, the J end by 4 bases, with 10 bases between. This CDR3 region has 15 residues. In germline, CDR1 is SGHTA, CDR2 FQGTGA. CDR3 protein: CASSLTPGLYNEQFF. In nucleotides, the CDR3 is TGTGCCAGCAGCTTAACCCCGGGACTTTACAATGAGCAGTTCTTC.

The chain employs TRBV5-1 and TRBJ2-7; 8 bases are a match to TRBD1. CDR3 length: 16 amino acids. The germline gives CDR1 SGHRS, CDR2 YFSETQ. V was clipped by 2 bases and J by 2 bases; unmatched bases: 9. CDR3 loop: CASSFSTGASTYEQYF. DNA for the CDR3: TGCGCCAGCAGCTTTTCGACAGGGGCGTCCACCTACGAGCAGTACTTC.

The chain recombines TRBV6-4 with TRBJ1-1, with 8 bases aligning to TRBD1. The CDR3 runs 15 residues. Germline trimming cut 6 bases from V and 1 base from J; bases unmatched to any gene: 7. CDR1 MRHNA and CDR2 SNTAGT come from the germline V gene. For the CDR3, the DNA is TGTGCCAGCAGAGTGACGACAGGGGCGAACACTGAAGCTTTCTTT. It specifies CASRVTTGANTEAFF.

The V gene is TRBV3-1 (or the pseudogene TRBV3-2), the J gene TRBJ2-7; no clear D. V gave up 6 bases and J gave up 6 bases, with 18 bases separating them. This CDR3 spans 14 amino acids. Germline CDR1 LGHDT, CDR2 YNNKEL (reference sequence). The CDR3 nucleotides are TGTGCCAGCAGGCACGCCCGATTTGGCCCCGAGCAGTACTTC. It is translated as CASRHARFGPEQYF.

The J gene is TRBJ1-2, the V gene TRBV3-1 (or the pseudogene TRBV3-2); 9 nucleotides align to TRBD1. The CDR3 totals 13 residues. V trimming: 7 bases; J trimming: 5 bases; junction bases outside the gene matches: 5. Germline values: CDR1 LGHDT, CDR2 YNNKEL (reference sequence). The CDR3 region is CASTPTGGYGYTF. CDR3 nucleotide sequence: TGTGCCAGCACCCCGACAGGGGGGTATGGCTACACCTTC.

The chain uses TRBV11-2 and TRBJ1-3, with D possibly being TRBD1 (6 bases). The germline gives CDR1 SGHAT, CDR2 FQNNGV. CDR3 length equals 13 residues. Deletions cut 4 bases from V and 8 bases from J, with 12 bases between. The CDR3 DNA reads as TGTGCCAGCAGCTCCACAGGGAAGCACACCATATATTTT. It codes for CASSSTGKHTIYF.

This rearrangement joins TRBV28 to TRBJ2-4; a weak D match, TRBD1 (8 bases). V dropped 5 bases and J dropped 7 bases, with 18 bases sitting between them. The germline gives CDR1 MDHEN, CDR2 SYDVKM. The CDR3 has 15 amino acids. The CDR3 nucleotides read TGTGCCAGCAGTGCCACAGGGGGGGGTAAGAACATTCAGTACTTC. Translation gives CASSATGGGKNIQYF.

The chain joins TRBV2 to TRBJ1-6, with D unresolved. The CDR3 contains 14 residues. Trimming stripped 3 bases from V and 10 bases from J, with 13 bases between. CDR1 is SNHLY and CDR2 is FYNNEI in the germline V gene. The CDR3 coding sequence is TGTGCCAGCAGTGATACGGGGTTACGGTCACCCCTCCACTTT. Translating it yields CASSDTGLRSPLHF.

This rearrangement joins TRBV28 to TRBJ1-1, with 8 bases fitting TRBD1. In germline, CDR1 is MDHEN, CDR2 SYDVKM. Unmatched junction bases numbered 10, after V lost 7 bases and J lost 3 bases. The CDR3 runs 15 residues. CDR3 protein: CASIRSRGRHTEAFF. DNA for the CDR3: TGTGCCAGCATAAGGTCCAGGGGGCGGCACACTGAAGCTTTCTTT.

This chain links TRBV6-5 with TRBJ2-5; 9 bases agree with TRBD2. From germline, CDR1 is MNHEY and CDR2 SVGAGI. The CDR3 contains 15 residues. The trim removed 5 bases at V and 4 bases at J, leaving 8 bases unmatched. CDR3 in DNA: TGTGCCAGCAGTCCTGCTAGCGGGATGAGAGAGACCCAGTACTTC. Its translation is CASSPASGMRETQYF.

The DNA of the CDR3 is TGTGCCAGCAGTTTTGACAAACGAAACACTGAAGCTTTCTTT. Encoded protein: CASSFDKRNTEAFF. The chain couples TRBV27 to TRBJ1-1; D unresolved. This CDR3 region has 14 residues. Germline V gene sequence: CDR1 MNHEY, CDR2 SMNVEV (reference sequence). Deletions cut 3 bases from V and 2 bases from J, with 10 bases between.

The genes are TRBV27 and TRBJ1-4; possible D gene TRBD1, 5 bases. The CDR3 has 15 residues. Trimming left V 2 bases short and J 4 bases short, with 11 bases between. Per the germline V gene, CDR1 is MNHEY and CDR2 is SMNVEV (reference sequence). The CDR3 DNA follows: TGTGCCAGCAGTTTAGGGGCATCTGGTAATGAAAAACTGTTTTTT. As protein: CASSLGASGNEKLFF.

This chain connects TRBV2 to TRBJ1-5, with D tentatively TRBD1 (5 bases). The CDR3 contains 14 residues. Trimming took off 6 bases at V and 5 bases at J, with 14 bases between the two ends. Germline loops: CDR1 SNHLY, CDR2 FYNNEI. This CDR3 reads CASRWGREHQPQHF. The CDR3 DNA is TGTGCCAGCAGATGGGGCAGGGAACATCAGCCCCAGCATTTT.